The 32 T cell receptor beta chains in this list originate from one sample, sequenced in a study of early T cells in non-severe SARS-CoV-2 infection. One entry per CDR3 protein results from TCRdb running MiXCR on the 5' RACE reads. The data hold 10,000 to 13,000 distinct CDR3 sequences, with around 4.9% observed a single time. Material for sequencing was whole blood. The receptor source for this set is an adult who was a healthcare worker with PCR-confirmed SARS-CoV-2 infection or an uninfected control (not recorded which).

Many counts were recorded for this clonotype. V usage is TRBV7-8 and J usage is TRBJ1-4; D remains unclear. CDR3 length: 15 residues. Germline V lookup: CDR1 SGHVS, CDR2 FQNEAQ. V lost 5 bases, J lost 5 bases, and 15 bases lay in between. In nucleotides, the CDR3 is TGTGCCAGCAGCCTAAACACCCGCGACAATGAAAAACTGTTTTTT. Its translation is CASSLNTRDNEKLFF.

This clonotype has at least ten counts. The V gene is TRBV12-3 or TRBV12-4, the J gene TRBJ2-2; a possible D gene is TRBD2 (6 bases). The CDR3 has 15 residues. Deletions cut 6 bases from V and 7 bases from J, with 18 bases between. CDR3 DNA: TGTGCCAGCAGCCTACGGGACTCAGGAAGCGGGGAGCTGTTTTTT. This encodes CASSLRDSGSGELFF.

This clonotype was detected a few times. The rearrangement links TRBV7-2 to TRBJ1-3, with D unresolved. The CDR3 extends over 16 amino acids. The V gene's germline CDR1 is SGHTA and CDR2 FQGNSA. V gave up 4 bases and J gave up 2 bases, with 15 bases separating them. CDR3 DNA sequence: TGTGCCAGCAGCTCCTCGGCCGCACGGGCTGGAAACACCATATATTTT. Translated: CASSSSAARAGNTIYF.

This clonotype is termed medium-sized (0.01 to 0.1%). The CDR3 loop reads CASSRGAGGGRTGELFF. The CDR3 coding sequence is TGCGCCAGCAGCCGCGGGGCCGGCGGGGGCCGGACCGGGGAGCTGTTTTTT. The chain joins TRBV4-3 to TRBJ2-2; tentative D call: TRBD2 (7 bases). The V end was cut by 4 bases, the J end by 5 bases, with 20 bases between. The CDR3 sequence is 17 residues long. Looked up from germline, CDR1 is LGHNA and CDR2 is YSLEER.

This clonotype was seen repeatedly, ten times or more. This chain connects TRBV27 to TRBJ2-2, with 8 bases matching TRBD2. V lost 6 bases and J lost 7; bases outside the gene matches: 4. CDR3 length: 13 amino acids. The germline V gene has CDR1 MNHEY and CDR2 SMNVEV (reference sequence). CDR3 nucleotide sequence: TGTGCCAGCAGGGGGACTAGGGGCGGGGAGCTGTTTTTT. Protein: CASRGTRGGELFF.

This clonotype was recorded at least ten times. This chain joins TRBV10-2 and TRBJ1-1; D remains unclear. The CDR3 sequence is 17 residues long. Trimming took 0 bases from V and 3 from J, leaving 17 bases between them. Germline V lookup: CDR1 WSHSY, CDR2 SAAADI. The CDR3 coding sequence is TGCGCCAGCAGTGAGTCTCTTTTACGGCACGGGGACACTGAAGCTTTCTTT. This translates into CASSESLLRHGDTEAFF.

This clonotype was detected ten times or more. This sequence joins TRBV9 and TRBJ2-5; TRBD1 is a possible D gene (7 bases). The germline CDR1 and CDR2 sequences are SGDLS and YYNGEE. V lost 7 bases to trimming and J lost 2 bases, with 12 bases between them. This CDR3 spans 13 amino acids. This CDR3 reads CASAQGGQETQYF. The CDR3 DNA reads as TGTGCCAGCGCCCAGGGGGGACAAGAGACCCAGTACTTC.

The chain employs TRBV20-1 and TRBJ1-6, with D uncertain. V was trimmed by 3 bases and J by 6 bases, leaving 18 bases between them. Germline CDR1 DFQATT, CDR2 SNEGSKA (reference sequence). This CDR3 is 16 amino acids long. The CDR3 sequence: CSARGSGTRSNSPLHF. The CDR3 coding sequence is TGCAGTGCTAGGGGCTCGGGTACCAGGTCTAATTCACCCCTCCACTTT.

This clonotype qualifies as medium-sized. The chain couples TRBV29-1 to TRBJ2-3; the D call may be TRBD1 or TRBD2 (5 bases each). The CDR3 is 14 amino acids. The ends were cut back, 3 bases at V and 2 bases at J, with 12 bases in the middle. Germline CDR1 and CDR2: SQVTM and ANQGSEA. The CDR3 DNA sequence: TGCAGCGTTGAGACCGGGACCCCCACAGATACGCAGTATTTT. Translating gives CSVETGTPTDTQYF.

This clonotype is medium-sized within its sample. This chain joins TRBV13 and TRBJ2-1; D may match TRBD1 or TRBD2 (5 bases each). Germline V gene lookup returns CDR1 PRHDT and CDR2 FYEKMQ (reference sequence). The CDR3 is 15 residues long. V was shortened by 0 bases and J by 3 bases, with 9 bases between the two germline ends. This CDR3 reads CASSLGRDDYNEQFF. CDR3 coding DNA: TGTGCCAGCAGCTTAGGCCGGGACGACTACAATGAGCAGTTCTTC.

This clonotype ranks as medium-sized. The chain links TRBV5-4 to TRBJ2-1, with 12 bases fitting TRBD2. Germline V gives CDR1 SGHNT, CDR2 YYREEE (reference sequence). The V segment lost 0 bases and the J segment 4 bases; nucleotides outside the gene matches: 2. The CDR3 sequence is 16 residues long. The CDR3 DNA follows: TGTGCCAGCAGCTTGGGGACTAGCGGGGTGTACAATGAGCAGTTCTTC. This codes for CASSLGTSGVYNEQFF. Full variable domain (missing parts from reference TRBV5-4 and TRBJ2-1): ETGVTQSPTHLIKTRGQQVTLRCSSQSGHNTVSWYQQALGQGPQFIFQYYREEENGRGNFPPRFSGLQFPNYSSELNVNALELDDSALYLCASSLGTSGVYNEQFFGPGTRLTVL.

This clonotype ranks as medium-sized. The chain uses TRBV7-2 and TRBJ1-2; no reliable D call. Germline CDR1 reads SGHTA; CDR2 reads FQGNSA. This CDR3 is 15 amino acids long. Trimming stripped 7 bases from V and 3 bases from J, with 18 bases between. DNA of the CDR3: TGTGCCAGCACAAAGACACGAGAGGGCTACTATGGCTACACCTTC. Its protein is CASTKTREGYYGYTF.

This clonotype was seen at least ten times. The chain carries TRBV10-1 and TRBJ2-5; possible D gene TRBD1, 5 bases. The germline V gene has CDR1 WNHNN and CDR2 SYGVQD (reference sequence). The V gene lost 5 bases and the J gene lost 3 bases, with 10 bases spanning the gap. This CDR3 has 13 amino acids. CDR3 amino acids: CASSSTREETQYF. The CDR3 nucleotides read TGCGCCAGCAGTTCTACCAGGGAAGAGACCCAGTACTTC.

This clonotype is deemed medium-sized. The V call is TRBV30, the J call TRBJ1-2, with a tentative D call TRBD1 (6 bases). Germline values: CDR1 GTSNPN, CDR2 SVGIG (reference sequence). Trimming pared 5 bases from V and 4 bases from J, leaving 14 bases between. There are 13 residues in the CDR3. The CDR3 region is CAWAQGISYGYTF. The CDR3 coding sequence is TGTGCCTGGGCACAGGGTATTAGCTATGGCTACACCTTC.

The table lists this clonotype with many counts. The rearrangement links TRBV3-1 to TRBJ2-1; no definite D call. Between the trimmed V and J ends, which lost 0 bases and 8 bases, there was a span of 20 bases. CDR3 length equals 17 residues. CDR1 LGHDT and CDR2 YNNKEL come from the germline V gene (reference sequence). The CDR3 sequence: CASSQDRLADRLDEQFF. CDR3 DNA sequence: TGTGCCAGCAGCCAAGATCGTCTGGCAGATCGTTTGGATGAGCAGTTCTTC.

This sequence joins TRBV12-3 or TRBV12-4 and TRBJ2-1; TRBD2 might be the D (6 bases). CDR3 size: 16 residues. V was trimmed by 3 bases and J by 1 base, leaving 13 bases between them. The CDR3 loop reads CASSFANGGSYNEQFF. CDR3 bases: TGTGCCAGCAGTTTTGCTAACGGGGGTTCCTACAATGAGCAGTTCTTC.

This clonotype was detected many times. This chain joins TRBV4-3 and TRBJ2-3, with no clear D. CDR1 is LGHNA and CDR2 is YSLEER in the germline V gene. V shed 0 bases and J shed 1 base, with 8 bases lying between them. This CDR3 has 15 residues. The CDR3 sequence is CASSQEFRGTDTQYF. DNA for the CDR3: TGCGCCAGCAGCCAAGAATTCCGGGGCACAGATACGCAGTATTTT.

This clonotype was counted at least ten times. The genes are TRBV5-1 and TRBJ1-2; TRBD1 might be the D (5 bases). V was pared by 0 bases and J by 6 bases, with 6 bases between. This CDR3 has 12 amino acids. Germline V gene sequence: CDR1 SGHRS, CDR2 YFSETQ. The CDR3 coding sequence is TGCGCCAGCAGCTTGGACAGGAATGGCTACACCTTC. Translating it yields CASSLDRNGYTF.

Many counts were recorded for this clonotype. The gene calls are TRBV27 and TRBJ1-1; 10 bases are a match to TRBD1. CDR1 and CDR2 from the germline V gene are MNHEY and SMNVEV (reference sequence). V was pared by 5 bases and J by 1 base, with 7 bases of the junction left unmatched. This CDR3 is 16 amino acids long. CDR3 region: CASSPGQGNPNTEAFF. Written as DNA, the CDR3 is TGTGCCAGCAGTCCGGGACAGGGGAACCCGAACACTGAAGCTTTCTTT.

There are many counts of this clonotype. The chain couples TRBV20-1 to TRBJ1-3, with TRBD1 matching 9 bases. In germline, CDR1 is DFQATT, CDR2 SNEGSKA (reference sequence). The CDR3 has 13 amino acids. Losses at the gene ends were 6 bases for V and 4 bases for J; bases not matched to a gene: 4. The CDR3 reads CSAPGQGGNTIYF. The CDR3 nucleotides read TGCAGTGCGCCCGGACAGGGGGGAAACACCATATATTTT.

This clonotype was counted many times. The chain joins TRBV5-1 to TRBJ1-2; the match to TRBD1 covers 8 bases. Trimming took 4 bases from V and 5 from J; bases not matched to a gene: 10. In germline, CDR1 is SGHRS, CDR2 YFSETQ. CDR3 length equals 15 residues. The CDR3 DNA reads TGCGCCAGCAGCAGCGGGCAGGGGGCATGGTATGGCTACACCTTC. Translation gives CASSSGQGAWYGYTF. Drawing the rest from reference TRBV5-1 and TRBJ1-2, the complete variable domain is KAGVTQTPRYLIKTRGQQVTLSCSPISGHRSVSWYQQTPGQGLQFLFEYFSETQRNKGNFPGRFSGRQFSNSRSEMNVSTLELGDSALYLCASSSGQGAWYGYTFGSGTRLTVV.

This clonotype was seen many times. CDR3 bases: TGTGCCAGCAGCTTAGAAGGGGTGGTCGGATTCACAGATACGCAGTATTTT. Amino acids: CASSLEGVVGFTDTQYF. The genes are TRBV7-8 and TRBJ2-3; D perhaps matches TRBD1 (5 bases). This CDR3 is built from 17 residues. From germline, CDR1 is SGHVS and CDR2 FQNEAQ. V lost 1 base, J lost 2 bases, and 16 bases lay in between.

This clonotype was recorded many times. The genes are TRBV7-6 and TRBJ1-5, with D possibly matching TRBD1 (5 bases). The CDR3 spans 14 residues. The V end lost 8 bases, the J end lost 5 bases, and 16 bases lay between the germline ends. Germline CDR1 reads SGHVS; CDR2 reads FNYEAQ. CDR3 DNA: TGTGCCAGCGGAAACGGGGGTAAGGATCAGCCCCAGCATTTT. Translation: CASGNGGKDQPQHF.

By frequency in the sample, this clonotype is medium-sized (0.01 to 0.1%). This chain joins TRBV2 and TRBJ2-2, with unresolved D. Trimming removed 0 bases from V and 6 bases from J, with 11 bases in between. CDR1 and CDR2 from the germline V gene are SNHLY and FYNNEI. This CDR3 has 15 amino acids. The CDR3 DNA follows: TGTGCCAGCAGTGAAGCGAAAATAGCCCCCGGGGAGCTGTTTTTT. Its protein product is CASSEAKIAPGELFF.

Many counts were recorded for this clonotype. One junction end does not reproduce the germline sequence, and a read error may be involved. V is TRBV7-7 and J is TRBJ2-5; 11 bases fit TRBD1. The CDR3 is 13 residues long. Looked up from germline, CDR1 is SSHAT and CDR2 is FNYEAQ (reference sequence). The CDR3 coding sequence is TGTGCTAGCAGCAGGGACAGGGGGGAGACCCAGTACTTC. As protein: CASSRDRGETQYF.

This chain joins TRBV5-5 and TRBJ1-1; 9 bases are shared with TRBD1. This CDR3 spans 16 amino acids. Germline CDR1 SGHKS, CDR2 YYEKEE (reference sequence). V dropped 4 bases and J dropped 4; count of bases not matched to a gene: 11. CDR3 nucleotide sequence: TGTGCCAGCAGCCCCCCGTCGACAGGGGGATTCACTGAAGCTTTCTTT. As protein: CASSPPSTGGFTEAFF. Full variable domain (rest looked up from reference TRBV5-5 and TRBJ1-1): DAGVTQSPTHLIKTRGQQVTLRCSPISGHKSVSWYQQVLGQGPQFIFQYYEKEERGRGNFPDRFSARQFPNYSSELNVNALLLGDSALYLCASSPPSTGGFTEAFFGQGTRLTVV.

This clonotype was seen ten or more times. V and J are TRBV24-1 and TRBJ2-2; weak D call: TRBD1 (5 bases). The CDR3 is 15 amino acids. Trimming removed 5 bases from V and 0 bases from J, with 9 bases in between. Germline lookup yields CDR1 KGHDR and CDR2 SFDVKD. CDR3: CATSGDSSNTGELFF. The CDR3 DNA sequence: TGTGCCACCAGTGGAGACAGCTCGAACACCGGGGAGCTGTTTTTT.

This clonotype turned up a few times. V gene TRBV5-4 combines with J gene TRBJ2-7, with D uncertain. CDR1 and CDR2 from the germline V gene are SGHNT and YYREEE (reference sequence). Trimming shortened V by 0 bases and J by 3 bases, and 7 bases separated the two germline ends. CDR3 length: 13 amino acids. The CDR3: CASSLGANYEQYF. Here the CDR3 DNA reads TGTGCCAGCAGCTTGGGGGCGAACTACGAGCAGTACTTC.

The table lists this clonotype with many counts. J is TRBJ2-3 and V is TRBV18, with a possible D match to TRBD1 (6 bases). V was clipped by 8 bases and J by 4 bases, with 10 bases between them. From germline, CDR1 is KGHSH and CDR2 LQKENI. CDR3 length: 12 residues. CDR3 DNA: TGTGCCAGCGCTACAGGGTCAGATACGCAGTATTTT. Translating it yields CASATGSDTQYF. Together with reference TRBV18 and TRBJ2-3, the CDR3 gives the full variable domain: NAGVMQNPRHLVRRRGQEARLRCSPMKGHSHVYWYRQLPEEGLKFMVYLQKENIIDESGMPKERFSAEFPKEGPSILRIQQVVRGDSAAYFCASATGSDTQYFGPGTRLTVL.

In this sample, this clonotype turned up many times. This chain links TRBV7-6 with TRBJ2-6; D is undetermined. This CDR3 contains 17 residues. The germline gives CDR1 SGHVS, CDR2 FNYEAQ. Trimming cost V 1 base and J 0 bases, with 10 bases left between them. The CDR3 DNA reads as TGTGCCAGCAGCTTAGTATCGAGTGGCTCTGGGGCCAACGTCCTGACTTTC. Encoded protein: CASSLVSSGSGANVLTF.

This clonotype was counted at least ten times. The chain employs TRBV7-9 and TRBJ1-1; the D is unclear. Germline CDR1 reads SEHNR; CDR2 reads FQNEAQ (reference sequence). V was trimmed by 5 bases and J by 4 bases, leaving 11 bases between them. This CDR3 is 13 amino acids long. The CDR3 nucleotides are TGTGCCAGCAGCAAATCCCGGGTCACTGAAGCTTTCTTT. Translated: CASSKSRVTEAFF.

Sample share makes this clonotype medium-sized. The chain employs TRBV7-2 and TRBJ2-3, with a tentative D call TRBD2 (5 bases). This CDR3 has 15 residues. V dropped 1 base and J dropped 6 bases, with 14 bases sitting between them. Germline V CDR1 and CDR2: SGHTA, FQGNSA. The CDR3 loop reads CASSLDVRVRDTQYF. The CDR3 DNA is TGTGCCAGCAGCTTAGATGTGCGGGTTCGGGATACGCAGTATTTT.